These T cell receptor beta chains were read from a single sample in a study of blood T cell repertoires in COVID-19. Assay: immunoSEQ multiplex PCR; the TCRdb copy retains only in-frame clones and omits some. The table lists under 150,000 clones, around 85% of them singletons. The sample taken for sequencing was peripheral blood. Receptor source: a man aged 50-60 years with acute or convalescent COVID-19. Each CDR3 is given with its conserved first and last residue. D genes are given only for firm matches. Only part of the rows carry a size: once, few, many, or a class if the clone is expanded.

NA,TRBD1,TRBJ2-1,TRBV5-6,TGTGCCAGCAGCCCATGGGACAGGGAAATGAATGAGCAGTTCTTC,CASSPWDREMNEQFF
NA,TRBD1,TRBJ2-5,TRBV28,TGTGCCAGCAGTTTGGGATCGGGGACAGTCTCCAGGGAGACCCAGTACTTC,CASSLGSGTVSRETQYF
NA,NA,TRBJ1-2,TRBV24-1,TGTGCCACCAGTGACCCGAGGAGGGGCTACACCTTC,CATSDPRRGYTF
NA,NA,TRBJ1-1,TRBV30,TGTGCCTGGAGCAAGACCAGGGGCGGCACTGAAGCTTTCTTT,CAWSKTRGGTEAFF
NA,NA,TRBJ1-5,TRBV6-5,TGTGCCAGCAGTTACTCGAACCAGGGCGGTCAGCCCCAGCATTTT,CASSYSNQGGQPQHF
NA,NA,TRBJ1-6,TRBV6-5,TGTGCCAGCAGTTACGAGGGGGGGGTTAATTCACCCCTCCACTTT,CASSYEGGVNSPLHF
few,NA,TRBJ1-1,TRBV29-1,TGCAGCGCCTCCCTAGGGGTCATGGGCACTGAAGCTTTCTTT,CSASLGVMGTEAFF
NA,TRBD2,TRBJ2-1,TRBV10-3,TGTGCCATCACTAGCGGGGGGCACAATGAGCAGTTCTTC,CAITSGGHNEQFF
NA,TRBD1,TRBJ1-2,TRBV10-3,TGTGCCACCATTCCGGGACAGGACTATGGCTACACCTTC,CATIPGQDYGYTF
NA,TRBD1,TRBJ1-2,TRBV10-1,TGCGCCAGCAGCCAAGGGGGCCGCGGAGCCTATGGCTACACCTTC,CASSQGGRGAYGYTF
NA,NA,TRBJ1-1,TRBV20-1,TGCAGTGCTAGTGACAGGATGAACACTGAAGCTTTCTTT,CSASDRMNTEAFF
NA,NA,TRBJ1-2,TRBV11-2,TGTGCCAGCAGCCTCGACGGGATCTATGGCTACACCTTC,CASSLDGIYGYTF
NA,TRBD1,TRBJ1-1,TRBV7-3,TGTGCCAGCAGCTTCGGAGGGGGCATCACTGAAGCTTTCTTT,CASSFGGGITEAFF
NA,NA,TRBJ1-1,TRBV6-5,TGTGCCAGCAGTTACGCGGAGGACACTGAAGCTTTCTTT,CASSYAEDTEAFF
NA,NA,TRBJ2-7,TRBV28,TGTGCCAGCAGACGGGGATCGACCTACGAGCAGTACTTC,CASRRGSTYEQYF
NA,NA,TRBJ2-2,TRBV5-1,TGCGCCAGCAGCTTAGCGGGTGATAACACCGGGGAGCTGTTTTTT,CASSLAGDNTGELFF
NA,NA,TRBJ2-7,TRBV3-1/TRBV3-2,TGTGCCAGCAGCCGGACTACCTACGAGCAGTACTTC,CASSRTTYEQYF
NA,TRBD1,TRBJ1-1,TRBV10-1,TGCGCCAGCAGTGATACTCTACAGGGGACGAACACTGAAGCTTTCTTT,CASSDTLQGTNTEAFF
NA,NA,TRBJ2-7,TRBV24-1,TGTGCCACCAGTGGTACTAACAGGGATGAGCAGTACTTC,CATSGTNRDEQYF
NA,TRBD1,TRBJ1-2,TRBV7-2,TGTGCCAGCAGCGCAGGGGGAGTTGGGAGCTATGGCTACACCTTC,CASSAGGVGSYGYTF
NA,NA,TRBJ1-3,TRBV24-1,TGTGCCACCAGTGCCGGGGGGGCTGGAAACACCATATATTTT,CATSAGGAGNTIYF
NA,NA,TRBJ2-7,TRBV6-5,TGTGCCAGCAGTTACTCTTTTTCAAAGCACGGTTACGAGCAGTACTTC,CASSYSFSKHGYEQYF
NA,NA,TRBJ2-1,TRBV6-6,TGTGCCAGCAGTACTCTGGACAACCCGTACAATGAGCAGTTCTTC,CASSTLDNPYNEQFF
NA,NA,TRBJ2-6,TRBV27,TGTGCCAGCAGTTTCTCGAAGGGGGTTTCTGGGGCCAACGTCCTGACTTTC,CASSFSKGVSGANVLTF
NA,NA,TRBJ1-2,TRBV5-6,TGTGCCAGCAGCTTGGTATCAGGCAGGGTATATGGCTACACCTTC,CASSLVSGRVYGYTF
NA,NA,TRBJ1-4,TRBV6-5,TGTGCCAGCAGGAGATACAGGGAAGGCGAAAAACTGTTTTTT,CASRRYREGEKLFF
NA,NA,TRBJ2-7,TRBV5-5,TGTGCCAGCAGCTTGAGAGTCGCAGGGTCCTCCTACGAGCAGTACTTC,CASSLRVAGSSYEQYF
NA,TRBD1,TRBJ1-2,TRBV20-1,TGCAGTGCTGGGACAGGAGATGGCTACACCTTC,CSAGTGDGYTF
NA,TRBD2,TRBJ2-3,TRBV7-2,TGTGCCAGCAGCTTAAGTCCTAGCGGGGGGACCGATACGCAGTATTTT,CASSLSPSGGTDTQYF
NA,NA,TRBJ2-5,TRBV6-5,TGTGCCAGCACCCCTTTCGGGGAAATAAAAGAGACCCAGTACTTC,CASTPFGEIKETQYF
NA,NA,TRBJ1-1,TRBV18,TGTGCCAGCTCACCGTCGGGTCCGACAGCGAACACTGAAGCTTTCTTT,CASSPSGPTANTEAFF
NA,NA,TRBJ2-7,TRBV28,TGTGCCAGCAGTTTACCGGACATTTACGAGCAGTACTTC,CASSLPDIYEQYF
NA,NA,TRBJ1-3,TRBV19,TGTGCCAGTAGCATACTGACCGGGAATGTGAGAAACACCATATATTTT,CASSILTGNVRNTIYF
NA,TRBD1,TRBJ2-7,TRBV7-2,TGTGCCAGCAGCCACCGGGACAGGGGGTACTACGAGCAGTACTTC,CASSHRDRGYYEQYF
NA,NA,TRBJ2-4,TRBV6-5,TGTGCCAGCTCAAAGGGGATTTCAAACATTCAGTACTTC,CASSKGISNIQYF
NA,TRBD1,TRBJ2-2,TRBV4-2,TGTGCCAGCAGCCACTCAGAGGGGGCAGAGACGAACACCGGGGAGCTGTTTTTT,CASSHSEGAETNTGELFF
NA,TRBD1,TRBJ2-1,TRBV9,TGTGCCAGCAGCGCAGGAGGACAGGCGTACTACAATGAGCAGTTCTTC,CASSAGGQAYYNEQFF
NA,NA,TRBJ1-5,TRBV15,TGTGCCACCAGCAGTACTAAGGGGCAGAGTCAGCCCCAGCATTTT,CATSSTKGQSQPQHF
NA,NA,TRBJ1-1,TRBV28,TGTGCCAGCAGTCCGTCCGACACGAACACTGAAGCTTTCTTT,CASSPSDTNTEAFF
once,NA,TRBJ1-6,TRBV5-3,TGTGCCAGAAGCTTGTTCGTATTGGACAGCTATAATTCACCCCTCCACTTT,CARSLFVLDSYNSPLHF
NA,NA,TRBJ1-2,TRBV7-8,TGTGCCAGCAGCTTAGCCGGGACAAAGGGTGGCTACACCTTC,CASSLAGTKGGYTF
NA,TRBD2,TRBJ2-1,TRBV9,TGTGCCAGCAGCCGGACTAGCCCCAATGAGCAGTTCTTC,CASSRTSPNEQFF
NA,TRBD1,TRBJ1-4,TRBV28,TGTGCCAGCAGTTTCAGACAGGGCCGACGCAGACTGTTTTTT,CASSFRQGRRRLFF
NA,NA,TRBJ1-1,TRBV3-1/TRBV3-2,TGTGCCAGCAGCCATGGGGGCGTGAACACTGAAGCTTTCTTT,CASSHGGVNTEAFF
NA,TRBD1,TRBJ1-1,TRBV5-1,TGCGCCAGCAGCTTGCTCACAGGGGGCGACACTGAAGCTTTCTTT,CASSLLTGGDTEAFF